Listed below are T cell receptor beta chains from one sample, sequenced in a study of shared clonotypes between healthy human individuals. Clones were sequenced by immunoSEQ multiplex PCR, and TCRdb holds only the in-frame ones, with some missing. The table has around 1 million clones, 76% seen once. The sample was memory CD4+ T cells sorted from blood. Receptors originate from a man between 18 and 29 years old in good health. The conserved cysteine and the conserved F or W are not part of the CDR3 here. A D gene is named only where the DNA matches it firmly.

d_call,v_call,cdr3_aa
.,TRBV7-9,ASSLGDRTQETQY
.,TRBV27,ASSLGGGANSPLH
.,TRBV4-2,ASSLTGDTQY
TRBD1,TRBV6-5,ASRGQGASNQPQH
.,TRBV11-3,ASSLDGTPQETQY
TRBD1,TRBV30,AWSMGQGALYGYT
.,TRBV11-2,ASSPGGIATNEKLF
.,TRBV5-1,ASRLAPAFDGELF
.,TRBV5-4,ASSLGGISLYGYT
TRBD1,TRBV6-1,ASSAQGAWEKLF
TRBD1,TRBV30,AWSGGQGMKTQY
.,TRBV28,ASKGNTEAF
.,TRBV10-1,ASSRTSSTRVYEQY
TRBD2,TRBV12-5,ASGQPSGGDTQY
.,TRBV6-5,ASRSGGTYEQY
.,TRBV7-9,ASTSRLSTGELF
.,TRBV18,ASSPPGGSSYEQY
TRBD1,TRBV6-6,ASTLQGAYGYT
.,TRBV2,ASARDRDNSPLH
.,TRBV30,AWGSTYNEQF
.,TRBV11-2,ASSRSRAEANTGELF
TRBD1,TRBV5-4,ASRRGTGSSGELF
TRBD2,TRBV2,ASSGLAGGTPQETQY
.,TRBV7-2,ASRTSRQNTGELF
.,TRBV7-9,ASSPRGASTDTQY
TRBD2,TRBV19,ASSRTSGGIETQY
TRBD1,TRBV29-1,SGGQGTDTQY
.,TRBV7-9,ASSSVLLGTSYEQY
TRBD1,TRBV5-1,ASSFGTGATNEKLF
.,TRBV7-8,ASSLARSLSFEAF
TRBD2,TRBV7-2,ASSFGGGEAGEQF
.,TRBV7-6,ASSSPGQYNEQF
.,TRBV5-1,ASRSGFMNTEAF
.,TRBV15,ATSRGESSYEQY
.,TRBV2,ASRYGLEDSPLH